The rows below give T cell receptor beta chains drawn from one sample of a study of type 1 regulatory T cells. What these receptors recognize is not known. TCRdb called the reads again in MiXCR, with one record for every CDR3 protein. The data show more than 50,000 distinct CDR3 sequences, approximately 60% seen once. The specimen sequenced was cultured non-Tr1 T cells, either the whole culture or a sorted T cell fraction (not recorded which). The source of these receptors is a human donor in good health. Each CDR3 is given with its conserved first and last residue. A D gene is named only where the DNA matches it firmly. Where a row states a size, it is once, few, many or the class of an expanded clone; other rows omit it.

TRBJ1-1 TRBV5-1 NA few TGCGCCAGCAGCTTATCGGGCACTCCTGACGCTGAAGCTTTCTTT CASSLSGTPDAEAFF
TRBJ2-7 TRBV28 NA NA TGTGCCAGCAGTTCTACCGGGACCCTCCCCTACGAGCAGTACTTC CASSSTGTLPYEQYF
TRBJ2-7 TRBV2 NA NA TGTGCCAGCAGTGAGGGGTGGACGCAGTACTTC CASSEGWTQYF
TRBJ2-5 TRBV6-2/TRBV6-3 TRBD2 few TGTGCCAGCAGTTACGGCCGAATAGAACTAGCGCCTGAAGAGACCCAGTACTTC CASSYGRIELAPEETQYF
TRBJ2-4 TRBV7-6 TRBD2 NA TGTGCCAGCAGCCGCGGACTAGCGGCCCTAGCCAAAAACATTCAGTACTTC CASSRGLAALAKNIQYF
TRBJ2-1 TRBV4-2 NA few TGTGCCAGCAGCCAAGATGTCAGGCAGGGTCTCAGAAATGAGCAGTTCTTC CASSQDVRQGLRNEQFF
TRBJ1-5 TRBV6-5 NA once TGTGCCAGCAGCGAGTATGGCAATCAGCCCCAGCATTTT CASSEYGNQPQHF
TRBJ2-7 TRBV5-1 NA few TGCGCCAGCAGCTTTGGAACCTACGAGCAGTACTTC CASSFGTYEQYF
TRBJ1-1 TRBV20-1 NA NA TGCAGTGCTAGAGATGGGGCCAAGTCCCAAAACACTGAAGCTTTCTTT CSARDGAKSQNTEAFF
TRBJ1-3 TRBV2 NA NA TGTGCCAGCAGTGGGACCTCGAACTCTGGAAACACCATATATTTT CASSGTSNSGNTIYF
TRBJ1-2 TRBV7-8 NA few TGTGCCAGCAGCTCTCGGATCTATGGCTACACCTTC CASSSRIYGYTF
TRBJ2-1 TRBV27 NA few TGTGCCAGCAGTCGCGGCCGGTCTCGGGGAGGTGTGGGTGAGCAGTTCTTC CASSRGRSRGGVGEQFF
TRBJ2-7 TRBV4-1 NA NA TGCGCCAGCAGCCAAGTGGCCAACTACGAGCAGTACTTC CASSQVANYEQYF
TRBJ2-3 TRBV20-1 NA NA TGCAGTGCTAGCCCAGCTTCGACCGGCGGGAGCACAGATACGCAGTATTTT CSASPASTGGSTDTQYF
TRBJ2-1 TRBV5-1 NA NA TGCGCCAGCGGGGTAACGGGAGTCGGAGAGCAGTTCTTC CASGVTGVGEQFF
TRBJ1-2 TRBV30 NA NA TGTGCCTGGAGTTCGGGACTTATTAACTATGGCTACACCTTC CAWSSGLINYGYTF
TRBJ2-3 TRBV5-4 NA NA TGTGCCACCCTAAAGGACAGCGAAGCACAAGATACGCAGTATTTT CATLKDSEAQDTQYF
TRBJ2-3 TRBV20-1 NA NA TGCAGTGTTAATGGTGACGGTGGTCACCGCTGGCAGTATTTT CSVNGDGGHRWQYF
TRBJ2-4 TRBV5-1 TRBD1 few TGCGCCAGCAGCTTGGGGGACAGGGAGTGGAACATTCAGTACTTC CASSLGDREWNIQYF
TRBJ2-2 TRBV30 TRBD2 few TGTGCCTGGAGTGTGGCGGGAGACACCGGGGAGCTGTTTTTT CAWSVAGDTGELFF
TRBJ2-7 TRBV4-3 TRBD1 NA TGCGCCAGCAGCCAAGCGCCCCTCGGACAGGGCGAGCAGTACTTC CASSQAPLGQGEQYF
TRBJ1-2 TRBV28 TRBD1 few TGTGCCAGCAGTTTATCACAGGGGTACGGCTACACCTTC CASSLSQGYGYTF
TRBJ2-2 TRBV7-9 TRBD2 NA TGTGCCAGCAGCTTAGGCACTAGCGGTAACACCGGGGAGCTGTTTTTT CASSLGTSGNTGELFF
TRBJ2-7 TRBV6-2/TRBV6-3 TRBD2 NA TGTGCCGGCAGAGAGAGCGGGAGGCTCGGGAGTGAGCAGTACTTC CAGRESGRLGSEQYF
TRBJ2-1 TRBV2 NA NA TGTGCCAGCAGTGAACAGGGGCAACTCTACAATGAGCAGTTCTTC CASSEQGQLYNEQFF
TRBJ2-1 TRBV4-2 NA NA TGTGCCAGCAGCCAAGCCCACGAGGGCCAAGGTTTCTATGAGCAGTTCTTC CASSQAHEGQGFYEQFF
TRBJ1-2 TRBV29-1 NA NA TGCAGCGTTGAAGAGGGCAGTAACTATGGCTACACCTTC CSVEEGSNYGYTF
TRBJ1-2 TRBV5-1 NA NA TGCGCCAGCAGCTGGGGGGACCGAACTAACTATGGCTACACCTTC CASSWGDRTNYGYTF
TRBJ2-2 TRBV20-1 TRBD2 few TGCAGTGCTAGAAAAATAGCGGGCGCGCGGACCGGGGAGCTGTTTTTT CSARKIAGARTGELFF
TRBJ2-1 TRBV19 TRBD2 NA TGTGCCAGTAGTAGAGAGGCTAGCGGGAGATCCTACAATGAGCAGTTCTTC CASSREASGRSYNEQFF
TRBJ2-2 TRBV7-6 NA NA TGTGCCAGCAGAGAGACACCCACCGGGGAGCTGTTTTTT CASRETPTGELFF
TRBJ2-3 TRBV24-1 TRBD2 few TGTGCCACCAGTCCCCGATTCGGTAGCGGGGAGGGTGGCACAGATACGCAGTATTTT CATSPRFGSGEGGTDTQYF
TRBJ1-4 TRBV20-1 NA NA TGCAGTGCTAGAGGGGCGGGCCTCACCCATAATGAAAAACTGTTTTTT CSARGAGLTHNEKLFF
TRBJ2-1 TRBV12-3/TRBV12-4 NA once TGTGCCAGCGCCGGGATAGCTTATAATGAGCAGTTCTTC CASAGIAYNEQFF
TRBJ2-6 TRBV2 NA NA TGTGCCAGCAAGGTACACAGCGCCTTGGGAGGGGCCAACGTCCTGACTTTC CASKVHSALGGANVLTF
TRBJ2-3 TRBV12-3/TRBV12-4 TRBD2 few TGTGCCAGCAGCCGGACTAGCGGCAGGGATACGCAGTATTTT CASSRTSGRDTQYF
TRBJ2-7 TRBV6-1 NA NA TGTGCCAGCAGTGGCACTAGCATCTCCTACGAGCAGTACTTC CASSGTSISYEQYF
TRBJ2-5 TRBV7-6 TRBD2 few TGTGCCAGCAGCTTAGGGACTAGCGGACAAGAGACCCAGTACTTC CASSLGTSGQETQYF
TRBJ2-1 TRBV5-1 NA NA TGCGCCAGCAGCCTCACCCTCAATGAGCAGTTCTTC CASSLTLNEQFF
TRBJ1-1 TRBV15 NA NA TGTGCCACCAGCAGAACCGGGACCTGGGACACTGAAGCTTTCTTT CATSRTGTWDTEAFF